The rows below give T cell receptor beta chains drawn from one sample of a study of blood T cell repertoires in COVID-19. Clones were sequenced by immunoSEQ multiplex PCR, and TCRdb holds only the in-frame ones, with some missing. The table has about 140,000 clones, about 80% seen once; the top ten hold less than 4.5%. Source material: peripheral blood. The receptors come from a man between 60 and 70 years old with acute or convalescent COVID-19. CDR3s include the opening cysteine and the closing phenylalanine or tryptophan. A D gene is named only where the DNA matches it firmly. The listing skips clone size in some rows; elsewhere it reads once, few, many or a size class.

J | D | V | size | DNA | CDR3
TRBJ1-2 | - | TRBV13 | - | TGTGCCAGCAGCGAAAGGGCAGGGTTTAACTATGGCTACACCTTC | CASSERAGFNYGYTF
TRBJ1-2 | - | TRBV28 | - | TGTGCCAGCAGGCCCACAGGGAACTATGGCTACACCTTC | CASRPTGNYGYTF
TRBJ2-3 | - | TRBV19 | few | TGTGCCAGTAGGGAGGAGGGTCGTACAGATACGCAGTATTTT | CASREEGRTDTQYF
TRBJ2-1 | TRBD2 | TRBV19 | - | TGTGCCAGTAGTCAAGCGGGAGAGAGATACAATGAGCAGTTCTTC | CASSQAGERYNEQFF
TRBJ1-2 | - | TRBV30 | once | TGTGCCTGGAGTGTACGGGGTGGCGGCTACACCTTC | CAWSVRGGGYTF
TRBJ2-7 | TRBD2 | TRBV6-2/TRBV6-3 | - | TGTGCCAGCAGTTACTTAGCGGGAGGACCCGGCGAGCAGTACTTC | CASSYLAGGPGEQYF
TRBJ1-5 | - | TRBV6-2/TRBV6-3 | - | TGTGCCAGCACCCCCGGGTCCGTAAATCAGCCCCAGCATTTT | CASTPGSVNQPQHF
TRBJ2-2 | - | TRBV14 | - | TGTGCCAGCAGCTCCGGGACATGGGACACCGGGGAGCTGTTTTTT | CASSSGTWDTGELFF
TRBJ1-2 | - | TRBV6-1 | - | TGTGCCAGCAGTGACAGAATTTCTGGCTACACCTTC | CASSDRISGYTF
TRBJ2-3 | - | TRBV28 | - | TGTGCCAGCAGTTTTGTAGTTTGGAAGACTAGCACAGATACGCAGTATTTT | CASSFVVWKTSTDTQYF
TRBJ1-1 | - | TRBV18 | - | TGTGCCAGCTCACCAGTTAGACAGAACACTGAAGCTTTCTTT | CASSPVRQNTEAFF
TRBJ2-2 | - | TRBV4-2 | - | TGTGCCAGCAGCCAAGAGGCCGGAGCCGGGGAGCTGTTTTTT | CASSQEAGAGELFF
TRBJ2-2 | - | TRBV12-3/TRBV12-4 | - | TGTGCCAGCAGTTTAGCCCCTGGGGAGCTGTTTTTT | CASSLAPGELFF
TRBJ1-1 | - | TRBV18 | few | TGTGCCAGCTCACTAGGGGGTGAAGCTTTCTTT | CASSLGGEAFF
TRBJ2-1 | TRBD2 | TRBV3-1/TRBV3-2 | - | TGTGCCAGCAGGTCTAGGGGCGGGAGGAGCAATGAGCAGTTCTTC | CASRSRGGRSNEQFF
TRBJ2-2 | TRBD2 | TRBV10-3 | - | TGTGCCATCAGTGGGGGGACTAGCGGGAACACCGGGGAGCTGTTTTTT | CAISGGTSGNTGELFF
TRBJ2-4 | - | TRBV6-6 | once | TGTGCCAGCAGCATGTTGCGGGAACAGCCTAACATTCAGTACTTC | CASSMLREQPNIQYF
TRBJ2-3 | - | TRBV14 | - | TGTGCCAGCAGCCAGGAGAAACATACCGACAGGGGCCTTCCCATAGCGGGAGAGGCAGATACGCAGTATTTT | CASSQEKHTDRGLPIAGEADTQYF
TRBJ2-5 | TRBD1 | TRBV5-1 | - | TGCGCCAGCACCCAAACAGGGGGAGAGACCCAGTACTTC | CASTQTGGETQYF
TRBJ2-3 | - | TRBV4-3 | - | TGCGCCAGCAGCCAAGGACAGTCCTTTGCCACAGATACGCAGTATTTT | CASSQGQSFATDTQYF
TRBJ1-2 | - | TRBV28 | - | TGTGCCAGCAGTTTACTCACGGGGGTTGGCTACACCTTC | CASSLLTGVGYTF
TRBJ2-1 | - | TRBV29-1 | few | TGCAGCGTCCCGGGACACACTGGGAATGAGCAGTTCTTC | CSVPGHTGNEQFF
TRBJ1-1 | - | TRBV6-5 | - | TGTGCCAGCAGGCCGACAGGGAACACTGAAGCTTTCTTT | CASRPTGNTEAFF
TRBJ2-1 | - | TRBV11-2 | - | TGTGCCAGCAGCTCGGGGAATCTCTACAATGAGCAGTTCTTC | CASSSGNLYNEQFF
TRBJ1-5 | - | TRBV20-1 | - | TGCAGTGCTAGTGACACTTTCAATCAGCCCCAGCATTTT | CSASDTFNQPQHF
TRBJ2-7 | - | TRBV19 | - | TGTGCCAGTAGTCCTCTCGCGGGACAGACATACGAGCAGTACTTC | CASSPLAGQTYEQYF
TRBJ2-1 | - | TRBV7-8 | - | TGTGCCAGCAGCTTAGCGCAGGGCTATGAGCAGTTCTTC | CASSLAQGYEQFF
TRBJ1-3 | - | TRBV5-5 | once | TGTGCCAGCAGCTTACTGAGCTCTGGAAACACCATATATTTT | CASSLLSSGNTIYF
TRBJ2-1 | - | TRBV4-1 | - | TGCGCCAGCAGCCCCAGCCAGGGCTACAATGAGCAGTTCTTC | CASSPSQGYNEQFF
TRBJ1-2 | - | TRBV24-1 | - | TGTGCCACCAGTGATTTAGGCCCTCGGTCTGAGGGCCACTATGGCTACACCTTC | CATSDLGPRSEGHYGYTF
TRBJ1-2 | - | TRBV28 | - | TGTGCCAGCAGTTTGGCAGTTTTATATGGCTACACCTTC | CASSLAVLYGYTF
TRBJ2-7 | - | TRBV12-3/TRBV12-4 | - | TGTGCCAGCGGAACAGGTAGTCAGCGCGAGCAGTACTTC | CASGTGSQREQYF
TRBJ2-6 | TRBD1 | TRBV24-1 | - | TGTGCCACCAGTGTCGGGACAGGGGGATCTGGGGCCAACGTCCTGACTTTC | CATSVGTGGSGANVLTF
TRBJ2-5 | TRBD2 | TRBV7-9 | - | TGTGCCAGCAGTTCCCTTCAGGGGCGGACTAGCGGGAGGGCGGAGACCCAGTACTTC | CASSSLQGRTSGRAETQYF
TRBJ1-6 | - | TRBV5-4 | - | TGTGCCAGCAGCTTGGGGGGCCCAGGGAATTCACCCCTCCACTTT | CASSLGGPGNSPLHF
TRBJ2-3 | - | TRBV5-1 | - | TGCGCCAGCAGCTCTACTAAAAGCACAGATACGCAGTATTTT | CASSSTKSTDTQYF
TRBJ2-7 | TRBD1 | TRBV28 | - | TGTGCCAGCAGTTTAACTTCGGGGGGACAGGGGGCCCACGAGCAGTACTTC | CASSLTSGGQGAHEQYF
TRBJ2-1 | TRBD1 | TRBV5-4 | few | TGTGCCAGCAGCTTGGCGGGACAGGGGGGGAGATTCCAGTTCTTC | CASSLAGQGGRFQFF
TRBJ1-2 | - | TRBV10-3 | - | TGTGCCTCATCACCCAACTCCTATGGCTACACCTTC | CASSPNSYGYTF
TRBJ2-7 | - | TRBV6-4 | once | TGTGCCAGCAGCCCAAGGGGGGGAGTTTCCTCAAGGGAGCAGTACTTC | CASSPRGGVSSREQYF